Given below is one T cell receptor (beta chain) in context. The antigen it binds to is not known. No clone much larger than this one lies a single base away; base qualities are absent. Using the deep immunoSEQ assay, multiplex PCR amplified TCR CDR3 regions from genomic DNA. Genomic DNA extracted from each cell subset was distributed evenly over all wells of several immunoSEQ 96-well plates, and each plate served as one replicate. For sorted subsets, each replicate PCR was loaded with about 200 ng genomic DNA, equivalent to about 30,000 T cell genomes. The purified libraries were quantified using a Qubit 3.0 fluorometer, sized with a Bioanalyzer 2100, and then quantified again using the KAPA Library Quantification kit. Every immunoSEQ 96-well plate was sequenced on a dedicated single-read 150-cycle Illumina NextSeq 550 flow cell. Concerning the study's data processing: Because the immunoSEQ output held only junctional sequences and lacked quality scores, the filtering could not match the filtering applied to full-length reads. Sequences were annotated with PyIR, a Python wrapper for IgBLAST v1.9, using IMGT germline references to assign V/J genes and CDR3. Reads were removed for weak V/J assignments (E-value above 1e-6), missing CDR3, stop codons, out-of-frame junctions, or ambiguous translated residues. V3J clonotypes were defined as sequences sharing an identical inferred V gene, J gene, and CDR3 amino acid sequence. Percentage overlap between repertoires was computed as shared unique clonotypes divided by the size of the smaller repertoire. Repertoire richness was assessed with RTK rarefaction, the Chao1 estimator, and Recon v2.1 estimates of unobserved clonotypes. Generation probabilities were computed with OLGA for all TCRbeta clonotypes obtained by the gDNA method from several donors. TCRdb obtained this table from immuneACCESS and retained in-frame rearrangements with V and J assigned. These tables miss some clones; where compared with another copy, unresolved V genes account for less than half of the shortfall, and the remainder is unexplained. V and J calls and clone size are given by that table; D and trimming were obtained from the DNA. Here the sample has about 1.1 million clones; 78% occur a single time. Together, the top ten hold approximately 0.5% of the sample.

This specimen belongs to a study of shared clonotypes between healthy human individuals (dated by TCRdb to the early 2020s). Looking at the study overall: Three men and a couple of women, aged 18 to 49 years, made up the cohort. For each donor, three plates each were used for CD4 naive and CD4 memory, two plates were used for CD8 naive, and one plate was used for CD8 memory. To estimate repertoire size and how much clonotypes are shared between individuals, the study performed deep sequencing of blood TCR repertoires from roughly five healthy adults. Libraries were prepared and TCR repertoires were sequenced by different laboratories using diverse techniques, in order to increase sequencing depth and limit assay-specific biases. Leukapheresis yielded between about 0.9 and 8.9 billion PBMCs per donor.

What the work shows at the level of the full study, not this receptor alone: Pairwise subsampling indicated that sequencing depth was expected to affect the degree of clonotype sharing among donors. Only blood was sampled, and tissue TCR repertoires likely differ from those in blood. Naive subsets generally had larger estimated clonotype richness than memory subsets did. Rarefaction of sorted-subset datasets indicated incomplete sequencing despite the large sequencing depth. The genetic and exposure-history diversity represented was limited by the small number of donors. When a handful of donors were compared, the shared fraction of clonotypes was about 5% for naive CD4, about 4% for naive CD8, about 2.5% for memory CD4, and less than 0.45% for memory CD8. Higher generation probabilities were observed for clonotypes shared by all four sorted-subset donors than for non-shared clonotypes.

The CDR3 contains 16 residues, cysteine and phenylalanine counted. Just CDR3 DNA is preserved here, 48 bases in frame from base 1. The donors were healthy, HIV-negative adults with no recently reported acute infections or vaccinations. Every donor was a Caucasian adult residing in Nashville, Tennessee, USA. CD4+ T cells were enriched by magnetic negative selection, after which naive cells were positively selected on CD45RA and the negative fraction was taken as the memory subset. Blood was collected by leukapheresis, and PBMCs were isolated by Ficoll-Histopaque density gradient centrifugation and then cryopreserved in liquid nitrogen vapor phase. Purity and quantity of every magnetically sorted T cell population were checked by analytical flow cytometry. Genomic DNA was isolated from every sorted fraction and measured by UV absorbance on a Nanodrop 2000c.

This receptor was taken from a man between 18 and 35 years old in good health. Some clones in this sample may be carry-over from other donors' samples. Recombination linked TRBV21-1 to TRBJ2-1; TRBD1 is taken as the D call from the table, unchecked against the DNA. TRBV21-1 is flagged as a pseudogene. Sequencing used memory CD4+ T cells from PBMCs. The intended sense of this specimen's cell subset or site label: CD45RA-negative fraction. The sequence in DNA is TGTGCCAGCAGCAAAGATACAGGGCTACTATACAATGAGCAGTTCTTC. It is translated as CASSKDTGLLYNEQFF.